What follows is one T cell receptor beta chain and its context. Its antigen is undetermined. Every patient had mismatch repair deficiency by PCR or immunohistochemistry. TCRs were sequenced from a few patients responding to pembrolizumab. Germline trimming cut 4 bases from V and 6 bases from J; bases unmatched to any gene: 5. The CDR3 is 13 residues long. The V gene's germline CDR1 is SGHRS and CDR2 YFSETQ. Only in-frame clones appear in the TCRdb table, and some are missing; sequencing was by immunoSEQ multiplex PCR. This table holds around 100,000 clones, 65% to 85% found once. This sample was taken from a study of PD-1 blockade in mismatch repair-deficient tumors. Study at large: Patients had approximately 11 mismatch repair-deficient cancer types, all previously treated and progressing.

Study conclusions and caveats: Tumor-resident clones, often absent from pretreatment blood, expanded after pembrolizumab and then contracted.

The rearrangement joins TRBV5-1 to TRBJ1-1; 8 nucleotides line up with TRBD1. Source: peripheral blood, taken 36 weeks after starting pembrolizumab. This clonotype was sampled from an adult with mismatch repair-deficient cancer. In DNA form, the CDR3 reads TGCGCCAGCAGCAGAACAGGGGGTTCTGAAGCTTTCTTT. Translated: CASSRTGGSEAFF.